This T cell receptor beta chain stems from a study of T cell responses to AZD1222 COVID-19 vaccine. Sequencing was performed with immunoSEQ multiplex PCR; in TCRdb, only in-frame clones are kept and a portion is missing. The data show fewer than 150,000 clones, with approximately 90% seen just once and 9.3% held by the top ten. CDR1 SGDLS and CDR2 YYNGEE come from the germline V gene. CDR3 length: 13 residues. V dropped 1 base and J dropped 5; count of bases not matched to a gene: 0. This sequence originates from an adult who received the AZD1222 COVID-19 vaccine. V usage is TRBV9 and J usage is TRBJ2-3; TRBD2 agrees at 8 bases. Sample: peripheral blood, taken 28 days after the second AZD1222 dose. CDR3 sequence reads: CASSVRGGDTQYF. CDR3 bases: TGTGCCAGCAGCGTACGGGGGGGAGATACGCAGTATTTT.